A selection of T cell receptor beta chains follows, all from one sample in a study of shared clonotypes between healthy human individuals. Clones were read by immunoSEQ multiplex PCR, and TCRdb kept only the in-frame ones, dropping some. Among roughly 500,000 clones listed, approximately 85% were seen once. The sample was PBMCs. All receptors come from a woman aged 40 to 55 in good health. Some clones in this sample may be carry-over from other donors' samples. The conserved cysteine and the conserved F or W are not part of the CDR3 here.

j_call	v_call	cdr3_aa
TRBJ2-6	TRBV5-6	ASSYGPSGANVLT
TRBJ2-3	TRBV4-3	ASSQDSSGRGGDTQY
TRBJ2-3	TRBV4-1	ASSQVFQREISDTQY
TRBJ2-1	TRBV27	ASTGSSYNEQF
TRBJ2-5	TRBV7-3	ASSSGETQY
TRBJ2-2	TRBV5-6	ASSVGTGPTDSGELF
TRBJ2-7	TRBV19	ASSIPSGLEYSEQY
TRBJ2-7	TRBV5-6	ASSRGTGPVGQY
TRBJ2-1	TRBV4-3	ASSRGLAGGENEQF
TRBJ2-2	TRBV12-5	ASGLGPTGTGAPSNTGELF
TRBJ2-7	TRBV4-3	ASSQGLAGHYEQY
TRBJ2-5	TRBV29-1	SVDRAGGRETQY
TRBJ2-7	TRBV7-2	ASSSTRRGLAGDSYEQY
TRBJ2-6	TRBV10-3	AISGTVSGANVLT
TRBJ2-5	TRBV29-1	SCSGTSGSGETQY
TRBJ2-2	TRBV5-6	ASSAGQPANTGELF
TRBJ1-5	TRBV9	ASSVRGGDQPQH
TRBJ2-7	TRBV29-1	SVVGTGVTYEQY
TRBJ2-7	TRBV10-1	ASSPGGTEYYEQY
TRBJ2-7	TRBV7-8	ASNKGPGTGRTYEQY
TRBJ1-3	TRBV7-6	ASSPPGGRGNTIY
TRBJ2-7	TRBV19	ASSPAGGGTYEQY
TRBJ1-5	TRBV4-3	ASSQDVTGVQPQH
TRBJ1-6	TRBV30	AWDTGVSNSPLH
TRBJ2-1	TRBV5-8	AGVQGYNEQF
TRBJ2-7	TRBV5-1	ASSLAGGAYEQY
TRBJ1-2	TRBV29-1	SVDDYT
TRBJ2-3	TRBV30	AWSVGSADTQY
TRBJ2-1	TRBV11-2	ASSSSLLAGHYNEQF
TRBJ2-7	TRBV27	ASSLGAGRYEQY
TRBJ2-7	TRBV28	ASSPGLAGSYEQY
TRBJ1-1	TRBV19	ASSILGIGTEAF
TRBJ2-1	TRBV6-5	ASSLTRERGEQF
TRBJ2-5	TRBV7-2	ASSSESASQY
TRBJ1-3	TRBV7-2	ASSSRYSGNTIY
TRBJ1-2	TRBV18	ASSPEPVYGYT
TRBJ1-6	TRBV30	AWSAPGQLNSPLH
TRBJ2-7	TRBV11-2	ASSLDRTSGHEQY
TRBJ1-1	TRBV19	ASSSGKVNTEAF
TRBJ2-1	TRBV28	ASSLNPGTSGFDEQF
TRBJ2-5	TRBV25-1	ASSDSTFQETQY
TRBJ2-7	TRBV7-8	ASSLERPYEQY
TRBJ2-3	TRBV28	ASSRAGPYDTQY
TRBJ2-7	TRBV5-1	ASSLGTGSSYEQY
TRBJ1-3	TRBV7-6	ASSLARVSGNTIY
TRBJ2-3	TRBV7-3	ASSLGHASAEQY
TRBJ2-7	TRBV6-1	ASRYQYYEQY
TRBJ2-7	TRBV6-6	ASRPGTGFYEQY
TRBJ1-1	TRBV4-3	ASSQVLASGLGEAF
TRBJ2-2	TRBV29-1	SVEGGSGGPGGELF
TRBJ1-1	TRBV7-2	ASSFGGGQKAF
TRBJ2-4	TRBV5-7	ASTLRFLSGTKNIQY
TRBJ1-4	TRBV27	ASSFAGTNEKLF
TRBJ2-7	TRBV10-3	AISNSGSSESEQY